Reported below is one T cell receptor beta chain. Antigen specificity is unknown. Time point of the sample: week 5, during vaccination. In every dose of vaccine, 300 ug of mutant IDH1 20-mer peptide was given alongside topical imiquimod. New WHO grade 3 or 4 IDH1-mutant, ATRX-lost astrocytomas were present in all donors. This sample stems from a study of a mutant IDH1 vaccine in newly diagnosed glioma. Study summary: Vaccination was launched 4-6 weeks after radiotherapy alone, or with temozolomide cycles. Treated patients showed a male proportion of about 60%, a female proportion of around 40%, and a mean age of around 39 years.

Profiling relied on immunoSEQ multiplex PCR, and the TCRdb table lists in-frame clones only, not all of them. This sample has 32,000 or so clones, with just under 85% found just once. Germline CDR1 and CDR2: SGHKS and YYEKEE (reference sequence). The trim removed 0 bases at V and 6 bases at J, leaving 4 bases unmatched. The CDR3 length is 15 residues. This chain links TRBV5-5 with TRBJ2-3; 10 nucleotides agree with TRBD2. Specimen: PBMCs, collected from a glioma patient whose treatment included an IDH1 peptide vaccine. The receptor was isolated from a man aged 25-40 years with glioma. The CDR3 loop reads CASSLASGGGDTQYF. CDR3 nucleotide sequence: TGTGCCAGCAGCTTGGCTAGCGGGGGTGGGGATACGCAGTATTTT.